The 16 T cell receptor beta chains reported below all come from one sample, sequenced in a study of early T cells in non-severe SARS-CoV-2 infection. A single record per CDR3 protein comes from TCRdb applying MiXCR to the 5' RACE reads. The sample includes over 60,000 distinct CDR3 sequences, around 12% of them seen just once. The sequences come from whole blood, collected at baseline. These receptors originate from an adult who was a healthcare worker with PCR-confirmed SARS-CoV-2 infection or an uninfected control (not recorded which).

The V call is TRBV11-2, the J call TRBJ1-4; TRBD1 might be the D (6 bases). Germline loops: CDR1 SGHAT, CDR2 FQNNGV. The CDR3 has 14 residues. Trimming removed 2 bases at V and 6 bases at J, with 10 bases between. CDR3 DNA: TGTGCCAGCAGCTTATTGGCAGGGGATGAAAAACTGTTTTTT. Translation gives CASSLLAGDEKLFF.

As for this clonotype: A much larger clone differs by one base, so this may be a read error. The chain carries TRBV9 and TRBJ2-7, with D perhaps assigned TRBD1 or TRBD2 (6 bases each). Trimming took off 3 bases at V and 9 bases at J, with 19 bases between the two ends. Germline loops: CDR1 SGDLS, CDR2 YYNGEE. This CDR3 contains 14 residues. The CDR3 reads CASSAGTPGGGQYF. The CDR3 DNA reads as TGTGCCAGCAGCGCCGGGACACCAGGAGGGGGGCAGTACTTC.

The chain combines TRBV6-5 with TRBJ2-5, with TRBD2 as a possible D gene (5 bases). V lost 6 bases, J lost 4 bases, and 9 bases lay in between. The CDR3 has 12 amino acids. Looked up from germline, CDR1 is MNHEY and CDR2 is SVGAGI. CDR3 sequence: CASSRAGETQYF. CDR3 DNA sequence: TGTGCCAGCAGCCGGGCGGGAGAGACCCAGTACTTC.

This clonotype was seen repeatedly, ten times or more. The chain carries TRBV5-4 and TRBJ1-1, with TRBD1 matching 8 bases. This CDR3 spans 16 amino acids. Germline loops: CDR1 SGHNT, CDR2 YYREEE (reference sequence). J was trimmed by 1 base and V by 4 bases; bases with no gene match: 9. CDR3 sequence reads: CASSPTTGVSNTEAFF. CDR3 nucleotides: TGTGCCAGCAGCCCCACGACAGGGGTATCGAACACTGAAGCTTTCTTT.

This chain joins TRBV11-2 and TRBJ2-7; D unclear. V lost 2 bases and J lost 5, with 4 bases in between. Looked up from germline, CDR1 is SGHAT and CDR2 is FQNNGV. CDR3 length: 11 residues. DNA of the CDR3: TGTGCCAGCAGCTTACGCCACGAGCAGTACTTC. Its protein product is CASSLRHEQYF.

A remark on this clonotype: One end of the junction is discordant with germline, which a read error may explain. V gene TRBV3-1 combines with J gene TRBJ1-1; D not certain. CDR1 is LGHDT and CDR2 is YNNKEL in the germline V gene (reference sequence). The CDR3 has 12 residues. CDR3 loop: CASSQVPPEVFF. The CDR3 bases are TGTGCCAGCAGCCAAGTACCCCCTGAAGTTTTCTTT.

At least ten counts were recorded for this clonotype. V gene TRBV2 combines with J gene TRBJ1-5, with no clear D. V lost 7 bases and J 1 base, leaving 11 bases between the germline ends. The CDR3 runs 14 residues. The germline CDR1 and CDR2 sequences are SNHLY and FYNNEI. CDR3 coding DNA: TGTGCCAGCAAGGGTGACCAGAGCAATCAGCCCCAGCATTTT. As protein: CASKGDQSNQPQHF.

This clonotype was seen a few times. The chain links TRBV29-1 to TRBJ2-1; 7 bases match TRBD2. The CDR3 length is 17 residues. The V gene's germline CDR1 is SQVTM and CDR2 ANQGSEA. Trimming cost V 7 bases and J 3 bases; bases outside gene matches: 18. DNA for the CDR3: TGCAGCGCCTCAATAGGCAGGACCAGGGACTACTACAATGAGCAGTTCTTC. It encodes CSASIGRTRDYYNEQFF.

This clonotype was seen ten or more times. This chain joins TRBV3-1 and TRBJ2-5, with 7 bases fitting TRBD1. The germline gives CDR1 LGHDT, CDR2 YNNKEL (reference sequence). The ends lost 4 bases at V and 1 base at J; junction bases unmatched: 3. The CDR3 is 14 residues long. The CDR3 DNA sequence: TGTGCCAGCAGCCCCCGGGACAGCCAAGAGACCCAGTACTTC. It specifies CASSPRDSQETQYF.

At least ten counts were recorded for this clonotype. The chain combines TRBV7-6 with TRBJ2-1; 11 bases agree with TRBD2. V shed 1 base, J shed 9 bases, and the junction held 8 bases outside the gene matches. CDR1 is SGHVS, CDR2 FNYEAQ, per germline. The CDR3 extends over 16 amino acids. The CDR3 DNA sequence: TGTGCCAGCAGCTTAGGGCTAGCGGGGGGTTCGCGTGAGCAGTTCTTC. Its translation is CASSLGLAGGSREQFF. Together with reference TRBV7-6 and TRBJ2-1, the CDR3 gives the full variable domain: GAGVSQSPRYKVTKRGQDVALRCDPISGHVSLYWYRQALGQGPEFLTYFNYEAQQDKSGLPNDRFSAERPEGSISTLTIQRTEQRDSAMYRCASSLGLAGGSREQFFGPGTRLTVL.

In its sample, this clonotype was seen a few times. The chain employs TRBV25-1 and TRBJ2-3; the match to TRBD2 covers 8 bases. CDR3 size: 14 residues. Trimming at V came to 4 bases and at J to 1 base, leaving 1 base not matched to a gene. Germline-derived CDR1 and CDR2 are MGHDK and SYGVNS. This chain's CDR3 is CASSAAGGTDTQYF. As DNA, the CDR3 is TGTGCCAGCAGTGCAGCGGGGGGCACAGATACGCAGTATTTT.

This sequence joins TRBV10-2 and TRBJ2-5; D is undetermined. Germline lookup yields CDR1 WSHSY and CDR2 SAAADI. CDR3 length: 14 amino acids. The V end was cut by 6 bases, the J end by 7 bases, with 18 bases between. The CDR3 sequence is CASRALIPAGTQYF. Written as DNA, the CDR3 is TGCGCCAGCAGGGCGTTAATTCCGGCAGGGACCCAGTACTTC.

V is TRBV12-3 or TRBV12-4 and J is TRBJ2-4; D tentatively fits TRBD1 or TRBD2 (5 bases each). The CDR3 runs 15 residues. V lost 6 bases and J lost 4, with 16 bases in between. The CDR3 is CASRVTGTEKNIQYF. CDR3 DNA: TGTGCCAGCAGAGTTACCGGGACGGAGAAAAACATTCAGTACTTC.

Worth noting for this clonotype: This clone may be a read error of a much larger clone one base away. The chain recombines TRBV20-1 with TRBJ2-3; D unresolved. Deletions cut 6 bases from V and 2 bases from J, with 21 bases between. The germline V gene has CDR1 DFQATT and CDR2 SNEGSKA (reference sequence). This CDR3 is 16 amino acids long. The DNA for the CDR3 is TGCAGTGCAGTCGGAGTGAGACTCCCATCCACAGATACGCAGTATTTT. Translating it yields CSAVGVRLPSTDTQYF.

The table lists this clonotype with many counts. The chain employs TRBV10-3 and TRBJ1-1; D gene unclear. The CDR3 is 14 residues long. V was shortened by 10 bases and J by 0 bases, with 15 bases between the two germline ends. CDR1 and CDR2 (germline): ENHRY, SYGVKD. The DNA of the CDR3 is TGTGCCACCGAGAAGGAGATTATGAACACTGAAGCTTTCTTT. This translates into CATEKEIMNTEAFF.

This clonotype was counted only a few times. V is TRBV6-5 and J is TRBJ1-6; a weak D match, TRBD1 (6 bases). The germline V gene encodes CDR1 MNHEY and CDR2 SVGAGI. This CDR3 has 13 amino acids. Trimming shortened V by 9 bases and J by 6 bases, and 12 bases separated the two germline ends. This CDR3 is CASRLDSNSPLHF. The CDR3, as DNA: TGTGCCAGTAGATTGGACAGTAATTCACCCCTCCACTTT.